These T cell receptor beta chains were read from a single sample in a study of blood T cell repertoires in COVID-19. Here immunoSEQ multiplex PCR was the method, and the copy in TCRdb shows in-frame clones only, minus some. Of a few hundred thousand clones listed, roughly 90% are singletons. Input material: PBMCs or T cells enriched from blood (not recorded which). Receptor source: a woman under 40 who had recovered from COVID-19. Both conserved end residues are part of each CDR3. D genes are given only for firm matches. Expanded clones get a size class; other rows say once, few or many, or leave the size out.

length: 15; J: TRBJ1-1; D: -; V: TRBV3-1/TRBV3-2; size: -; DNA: TGTGCCAGCAGCCAAGATTTTGGAGGGTTGGAGGGAGCTTTCTTT; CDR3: CASSQDFGGLEGAFF
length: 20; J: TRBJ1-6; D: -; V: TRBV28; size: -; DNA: TGTGCCAGCACCTCCCCCCGTGCAGGGATTTTAGTCTCCTATAATTCACCCCTCCACTTT; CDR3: CASTSPRAGILVSYNSPLHF
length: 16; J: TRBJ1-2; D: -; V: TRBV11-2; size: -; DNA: TGTGCCAGCAGCCCTCACATGGACAGTTCTAACTATGGCTACACCTTC; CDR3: CASSPHMDSSNYGYTF
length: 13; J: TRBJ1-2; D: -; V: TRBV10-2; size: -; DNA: TGCGCCAGCAGTGAGGAATTTATGGCAGGCTACACCTTC; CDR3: CASSEEFMAGYTF
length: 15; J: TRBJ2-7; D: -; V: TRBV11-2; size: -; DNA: TGTGCCAGCAGCTTAGAATCGGCCACTACCTACGAGCAGTACTTC; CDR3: CASSLESATTYEQYF
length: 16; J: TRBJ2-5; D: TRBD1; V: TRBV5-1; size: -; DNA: TGCGCCAGCAGCCTGGCCGGGACAGGGCTTCAAGAGACCCAGTACTTC; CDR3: CASSLAGTGLQETQYF
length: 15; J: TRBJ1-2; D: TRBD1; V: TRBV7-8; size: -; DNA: TGTGCCAGCAGCTTAGAGGCAGGGGGCGACTATGGCTACACCTTC; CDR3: CASSLEAGGDYGYTF
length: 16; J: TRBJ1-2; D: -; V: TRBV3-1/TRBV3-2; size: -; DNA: TGTGCCAGCAGCCAAGATTCAGGGATATCTAACTATGGCTACACCTTC; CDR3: CASSQDSGISNYGYTF
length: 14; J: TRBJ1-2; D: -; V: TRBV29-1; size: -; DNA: TGCAGCGCCGGACCCAGGGGTATATTTCTTGGCTACACCTTC; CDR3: CSAGPRGIFLGYTF
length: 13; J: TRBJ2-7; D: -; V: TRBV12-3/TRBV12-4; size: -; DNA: TGTGCCAGCACCCCCCAACCTTCGGGGGAGCAGTACTTC; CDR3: CASTPQPSGEQYF
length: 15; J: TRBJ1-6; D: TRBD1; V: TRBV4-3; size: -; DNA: TGCGCCAGCAGCCAAGAAGGCCGCAGGGGGTCACCCCTCCACTTT; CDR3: CASSQEGRRGSPLHF
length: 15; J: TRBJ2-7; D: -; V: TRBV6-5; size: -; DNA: TGTGCCAGCAGTTACTTGGCAGGGCCTACCTACGAGCAGTACTTC; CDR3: CASSYLAGPTYEQYF
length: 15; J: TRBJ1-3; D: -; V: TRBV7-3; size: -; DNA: TGTGCCAGCAGCTTAACACGGGAAACTGGAAACACCATATATTTT; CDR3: CASSLTRETGNTIYF
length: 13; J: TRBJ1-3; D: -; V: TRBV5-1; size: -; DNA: TGCGCCAGCTCCCCCCGCTCTGGAAACACCATATATTTT; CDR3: CASSPRSGNTIYF
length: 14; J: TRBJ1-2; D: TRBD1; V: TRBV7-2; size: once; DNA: TGTGCCAGCAGCTTCGGACAGGTCCCTTATGGCTACACCTTC; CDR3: CASSFGQVPYGYTF
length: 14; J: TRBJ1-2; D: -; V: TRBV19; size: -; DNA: TGTGCCAGTAGTATAGCCACAGGGAACTATGGCTACACCTTC; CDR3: CASSIATGNYGYTF
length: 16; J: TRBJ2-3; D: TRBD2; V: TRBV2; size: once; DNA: TGTGCCAGCAGTCCCGGACTAGCGGGGGGGTTCGATACGCAGTATTTT; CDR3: CASSPGLAGGFDTQYF
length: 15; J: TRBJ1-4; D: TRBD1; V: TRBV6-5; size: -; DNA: TGTGCCAGCAGTTTCAACAGGGGGCTTCGGGAAAAACTGTTTTTT; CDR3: CASSFNRGLREKLFF
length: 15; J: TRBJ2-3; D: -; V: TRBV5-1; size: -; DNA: TGCGCCAGCAGCTTGAGCCGTCTAGTAACAGATACGCAGTATTTT; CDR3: CASSLSRLVTDTQYF
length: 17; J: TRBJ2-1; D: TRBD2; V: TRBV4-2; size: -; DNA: TGTGCCAGCAGCCAAAGTATCGGCGGGAGTTCCTACAATGAGCAGTTCTTC; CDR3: CASSQSIGGSSYNEQFF
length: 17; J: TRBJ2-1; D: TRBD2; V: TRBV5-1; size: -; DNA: TGCGCCAGCAGCCCGGAGGCTAGCGGGGTGTCCTACAATGAGCAGTTCTTC; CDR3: CASSPEASGVSYNEQFF
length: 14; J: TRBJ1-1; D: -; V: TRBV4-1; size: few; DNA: TGCGCCAGCAGTCACTCGCAGGGTTTTACTGAAGCTTTCTTT; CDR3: CASSHSQGFTEAFF
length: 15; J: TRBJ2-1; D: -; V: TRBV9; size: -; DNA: TGTGCCAGCAGCGTAGTCGGCAGGGCTCTTAATGAGCAGTTCTTC; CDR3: CASSVVGRALNEQFF
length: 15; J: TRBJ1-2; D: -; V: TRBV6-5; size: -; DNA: TGTGCCAGCAGTTACTTTCGCAGAGCGGCCTATGGCTACACCTTC; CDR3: CASSYFRRAAYGYTF
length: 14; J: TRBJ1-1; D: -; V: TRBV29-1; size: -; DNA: TGCAGCGTGAAGCGGTCGGGGGTTGACACTGAAGCTTTCTTT; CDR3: CSVKRSGVDTEAFF
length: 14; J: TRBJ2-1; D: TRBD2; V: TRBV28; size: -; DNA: TGTGCCAGCAGGTCAGCGGGAGTTGCCAATGAGCAGTTCTTC; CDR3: CASRSAGVANEQFF
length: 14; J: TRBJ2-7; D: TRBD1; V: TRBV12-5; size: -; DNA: TGTGCTAGTGCCCGGGACAGTCTTTCCTACGAGCAGTACTTC; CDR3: CASARDSLSYEQYF